Sequencing of this T cell receptor (beta chain) was carried out in a study of metastatic and nonmetastatic thyroid tumors. Study information: Peripheral blood and tumor or nodule samples from malignant and benign thyroid patients were compared. Study observations and caveats: In both blood and tumor samples, TCR beta diversity was reported significantly higher for malignant than benign nodules.

This clone occurred many times. What it recognizes is unknown. The same CDR3 also results from other DNA sequences found in this sample. Until they underwent thyroid surgery, no patient had received any treatment. The CDR3 has 16 amino acids. Unmatched junction bases numbered 8, after V lost 7 bases and J lost 4 bases. Germline CDR1 reads LNHDA; CDR2 reads SQIVND (reference sequence). Authors' processing steps: Variation in CDR3 across clinicopathological groups served as the basis for constructing a distant-metastasis classifier in papillary thyroid cancer. With MiXCR, TCRdb called clones anew from the PCR reads. TCRdb's processing, not the authors' own work, is the source of the V and J calls. The repertoire holds around 31,000 clones, with 15% as singletons.

The chain links TRBV19 to TRBJ2-2; 11 bases line up with TRBD2. The sequenced sample consisted of blood. This TCR derives from a male donor with papillary thyroid cancer or a benign thyroid nodule (not recorded which). Some clones in this sample may be carry-over from other donors' samples. The DNA of the CDR3 is TGTGCCAGTAATAGCGGGAGGGCGTCCCTCACCGGGGAGCTGTTTTTT. This translates into CASNSGRASLTGELFF.